This entry lists 26 T cell receptor beta chains sequenced from one sample in a study of tumor-infiltrating lymphocytes in glioblastoma multiforme. Three nested ARM-PCR rounds with V-beta and C-beta primers built TCRB libraries. TCRdb independently ran MiXCR on the multiplex PCR reads; one entry per CDR3 protein. The repertoire holds 12,000 to 15,000 distinct CDR3 sequences, with roughly 73% as singletons. The material sequenced was brain tumor tissue. These receptors all stem from a male donor with glioblastoma.

By proportion, this clonotype is medium-sized. The CDR3 nucleotides read TGCGCCAGCAGCCACACGTTGGGGAGAGTAGGGGGCCGGGAGACCCAGTACTTC. This codes for CASSHTLGRVGGRETQYF. The V gene is TRBV4-1, the J gene TRBJ2-5; 7 bases match TRBD1. The CDR3 covers 18 residues. Germline lookup yields CDR1 MGHRA and CDR2 YSYEKL. V lost 3 bases, J lost 5 bases, and 18 bases stayed unmatched.

Comment on this clonotype: A read error is possible here, since a much larger clone lies one base away. The rearrangement links TRBV5-1 to TRBJ2-1, with D possibly matching TRBD2 (6 bases). V was cut by 1 base and J by 11 bases, with 13 bases left in between. From germline, CDR1 is SGHRS and CDR2 YFSETQ. The CDR3 totals 13 residues. The CDR3: CASSLTSMSKQFF. CDR3 sequence (DNA): TGCGCCAGCAGCTTGACTAGCATGAGTAAGCAGTTCTTC.

The sample holds a few counts of this clonotype. The J gene is TRBJ2-5, the V gene TRBV30, with D perhaps assigned TRBD1 or TRBD2 (6 bases each). The CDR3 is made up of 13 amino acids. Germline V gene sequence: CDR1 GTSNPN, CDR2 SVGIG (reference sequence). V shed 4 bases and J shed 1 base, with 10 bases lying between them. The CDR3 region has the DNA TGTGCCTGGACAGGGGACTTCCAAGAGACCCAGTACTTC. Encoded protein: CAWTGDFQETQYF. Using reference TRBV30 and TRBJ2-5 for the parts outside the CDR3, the full variable domain is SQTIHQWPATLVQPVGSPLSLECTVEGTSNPNLYWYRQAAGRGLQLLFYSVGIGQISSEVPQNLSASRPQDRQFILSSKKLLLSDSGFYLCAWTGDFQETQYFGPGTRLLVL.

The genes are TRBV5-6 and TRBJ2-5, with TRBD2 identical over 7 bases. Germline-derived CDR1 and CDR2 are SGHDT and YYEEEE. The junction had 14 bases not matched to a gene; V was cut back by 3 bases and J by 12 bases. The CDR3 spans 14 residues. The CDR3 is CASSSRWTRVAEYF. The CDR3 DNA reads TGTGCCAGCAGCTCGCGATGGACTAGAGTGGCCGAGTACTTC. Supplemented by reference TRBV5-6 and TRBJ2-5, the full variable domain reads DAGVTQSPTHLIKTRGQQVTLRCSPKSGHDTVSWYQQALGQGPQFIFQYYEEEERQRGNFPDRFSGHQFPNYSSELNVNALLLGDSALYLCASSSRWTRVAEYFGPGTRLLVL.

A note on this clonotype: One base away lies a much larger clone, so this may be a sequencing read error. This sequence joins TRBV2 and TRBJ1-4; no definite D call. The CDR3 runs 14 residues. Germline-derived CDR1 and CDR2 are SNHLY and FYNNEI. V was trimmed by 2 bases and J by 10 bases, leaving 14 bases between them. The CDR3 is CASSEFVAGGKLFF. The CDR3 region has the DNA TGTGCCAGCAGTGAATTTGTAGCGGGTGGAAAACTGTTTTTT. Filled out from reference TRBV2 and TRBJ1-4, the complete variable domain reads EPEVTQTPSHQVTQMGQEVILRCVPISNHLYFYWYRQILGQKVEFLVSFYNNEISEKSEIFDDQFSVERPDGSNFTLKIRSTKLEDSAMYFCASSEFVAGGKLFFGSGTQLSVL.

Regarding this clonotype: Sequence at one end of the junction differs from germline and may be a read error. The gene calls are TRBV10-2 and TRBJ2-2; D is possibly TRBD1 or TRBD2 (5 bases each). Germline-derived CDR1 and CDR2 are WSHSY and SAAADI. This CDR3 region has 14 residues. CDR3 coding DNA: TGCGCCAGCAGTGGATCTAGCAGGGCCGGGGAGCTGATCTTT. This gives the protein CASSGSSRAGELIF.

Details on this clonotype: The junction shows a germline mismatch at one end, possibly a read error. The J gene is TRBJ2-1, the V gene TRBV11-2, with D maybe TRBD1 (6 bases). The germline V gene has CDR1 SGHAT and CDR2 FQNNGV. The CDR3 runs to 16 residues. CDR3 in DNA: TGTACCAGCAGCTTAGTTAGGGGGTTAGCTTACAATGAGCAGTCCTTC. Translated: CTSSLVRGLAYNEQSF.

This clonotype is a singleton in its sample. A read error may produce the germline difference seen at one junction end. The V call is TRBV11-3, the J call TRBJ2-3, with D unresolved. Germline V lookup: CDR1 SGHNT, CDR2 YENEEA. This CDR3 has 14 amino acids. CDR3 loop: CASRFQSHTDMQYF. The CDR3, as DNA: TGTGCCAGCAGATTTCAGAGTCACACAGATATGCAGTATTTT.

The chain combines TRBV11-2 with TRBJ2-1; 7 bases agree with TRBD1. Germline CDR1 is SGHAT and CDR2 is FQNNGV. The ends lost 8 bases at V and 0 bases at J; junction bases unmatched: 7. This CDR3 is built from 15 residues. The CDR3 nucleotides read TGTGCCAGCTCGGGACAGATGAGCTCCTACAATGAGCAGTTCTTC. Amino acids: CASSGQMSSYNEQFF.

In its sample, this clonotype was seen a few times. The chain recombines TRBV7-8 with TRBJ2-1; the D is unclear. This CDR3 has 12 amino acids. V was trimmed by 1 base and J by 9 bases, leaving 7 bases between them. The germline gives CDR1 SGHVS, CDR2 FQNEAQ. DNA for the CDR3: TGTGCCAGCAGCTTAGGCGCGCTTGAGCAGTTCTTC. Amino acids: CASSLGALEQFF.

Only a few counts were recorded for this clonotype. This chain connects TRBV14 to TRBJ2-1; weak D call: TRBD1 (6 bases). The CDR3 is 14 amino acids. V lost 4 bases and J lost 6, with 13 bases in between. Germline CDR1 reads SGHDN; CDR2 reads FVKESK. The CDR3 protein is CASSRGDIGNEQFF. For the CDR3, the DNA is TGTGCCAGCAGCCGAGGGGACATTGGCAATGAGCAGTTCTTC.

Points on this clonotype: The junction and the germline gene differ at one end; a read error may be behind it. The rearrangement joins TRBV6-1 to TRBJ2-1, with no clear D. Germline V gene data show CDR1 as MNHNS and CDR2 as SASEGT. This CDR3 region has 15 residues. For the CDR3, the DNA is TGTGCCGGCAGTGAAGAAGCCGTAACATACAATGAGCAGTTCTTC. This encodes CAGSEEAVTYNEQFF.

Remarks on this clonotype: One junction end does not reproduce the germline sequence, and a read error may be involved. The chain employs TRBV11-2 and TRBJ2-2; D is perhaps TRBD1 (7 bases). Per germline, CDR1 SGHAT and CDR2 FQNNGV. CDR3 length equals 16 residues. The CDR3 nucleotides are TGTGCCAGCACCCCCCGACAGGGCGATAGCATCGGGGGGCTGTTTTTT. It specifies CASTPRQGDSIGGLFF.

The CDR3 protein is CASSYTPNGYTF. The CDR3 coding sequence is TGTGCCAGCAGTTACACGCCAAATGGCTACACCTTC. The chain has TRBV6-6 and TRBJ1-2; no reliable D call. Germline V CDR1 and CDR2: MNHNY, SVGAGI (reference sequence). The ends were cut back, 2 bases at V and 6 bases at J, with 7 bases in the middle. CDR3 length: 12 amino acids.

The V call is TRBV11-1, the J call TRBJ2-7, with 9 bases lining up with TRBD1. Germline CDR1 reads SGHAT; CDR2 reads FQDESV (reference sequence). CDR3 length equals 12 residues. The CDR3 DNA sequence: TGTGCTAGGAGCGGACAGGGGCCCGAGCAGTACTTC. This translates into CARSGQGPEQYF.

The V and J genes are TRBV6-1 and TRBJ2-3; 8 nucleotides line up with TRBD2. This CDR3 has 15 amino acids. After removal of 1 base from V and 4 bases from J, the junction contained 4 bases not matched to a gene. Germline CDR1 and CDR2: MNHNS and SASEGT. CDR3 coding DNA: TGTGCCAGCAGTGAAGAGGGCGGGGGGCCAGATACGCAGTATTTT. This sequence encodes CASSEEGGGPDTQYF.

This rearrangement joins TRBV20-1 to TRBJ2-7; 8 nucleotides align to TRBD2. This CDR3 is 14 amino acids long. The germline CDR1 and CDR2 sequences are DFQATT and SNEGSKA (reference sequence). The ends lost 3 bases at V and 8 bases at J; junction bases unmatched: 12. As DNA, the CDR3 is TGCAGTGCTAGGGCACCAGCGGGAGTTCGCAAGCAGTACTTC. Amino acids: CSARAPAGVRKQYF.

Note on this clonotype: In this CDR3 the conserved last residue, phenylalanine or tryptophan, is missing, so a read error is likely. This sequence joins TRBV11-3 and TRBJ2-1; 7 nucleotides agree with TRBD2. The CDR3 spans 16 residues. Per the germline V gene, CDR1 is SGHNT and CDR2 is YENEEA. The CDR3 region is CAISSETSELSNEQFL. CDR3 bases: TGTGCCATCAGCTCAGAAACTAGCGAACTTTCCAATGAGCAGTTCTTA.

Comments on this clonotype: Sequence at one end of the junction differs from germline and may be a read error. This chain links TRBV29-1 with TRBJ1-3; D is uncertain. Germline V CDR1 and CDR2: SQVTM, ANQGSEA. This CDR3 has 13 amino acids. CDR3 nucleotide sequence: TGCAGGGTTGGAACAAACTCTGGAAACACCATATATTTT. This encodes CRVGTNSGNTIYF. The full variable domain, rest sourced from reference TRBV29-1 and TRBJ1-3, is SAVISQKPSRDICQRGTSLTIQCQVDSQVTMMFWYRQQPGQSLTLIATANQGSEATYESGFVIDKFPISRPNLTFSTLTVSNMSPEDSSIYLCRVGTNSGNTIYFGEGSWLTVV.

CDR3 DNA: TGCAGTGCTAAACGGTATACTAGCGGGAGGACAGATACGCAGTATTTT. This sequence encodes CSAKRYTSGRTDTQYF. V is TRBV20-1 and J is TRBJ2-3, with TRBD2 identical over 12 bases. In germline, CDR1 is DFQATT, CDR2 SNEGSKA (reference sequence). Unmatched junction bases numbered 8, after V lost 4 bases and J lost 3 bases. CDR3 length: 16 amino acids.

Only a few counts were recorded for this clonotype. At one of its ends the junction is not consistent with the germline gene, which may arise from a read error. The chain combines TRBV30 with TRBJ2-3, with D hard to call. Germline-derived CDR1 and CDR2 are GTSNPN and SVGIG (reference sequence). The length of the CDR3 is 15 residues. CDR3 loop: CAWSVRGPHSDTPYF. CDR3 nucleotide sequence: TGTGCCTGGAGTGTACGTGGGCCCCACTCAGATACGCCGTATTTT.

The sample holds one count of this clonotype. V and J are TRBV6-2 or TRBV6-3 and TRBJ2-4; unclear D gene. This CDR3 contains 10 residues. CDR1 and CDR2 (germline): MNHEY, SVGEGT. Trimming took 9 bases from V and 6 from J, leaving 6 bases between them. The CDR3, as DNA: TGTGCCAGTGGTCGAAACATTCAGTACTTC. This sequence encodes CASGRNIQYF.

This clonotype appeared a few times. The chain recombines TRBV4-3 with TRBJ2-7; 14 nucleotides align to TRBD2. Germline V gene data show CDR1 as LGHNA and CDR2 as YSLEER. The ends lost 4 bases at V and 4 bases at J; junction bases unmatched: 3. The CDR3 loop spans 15 amino acids. CDR3 residues: CASSLGTSGSYEQYF. DNA for the CDR3: TGCGCCAGCAGCCTCGGGACTAGCGGGAGTTACGAGCAGTACTTC.

This clonotype came up many times. The chain uses TRBV5-1 and TRBJ2-1; 12 bases agree with TRBD2. CDR1 SGHRS and CDR2 YFSETQ come from the germline V gene. The CDR3 length is 16 residues. V lost 5 bases, J lost 5 bases, and 8 bases stayed unmatched. The CDR3 DNA reads as TGCGCCAGCAGGCGGGCTAGCGGGAGGGTAGACAATGAGCAGTTCTTC. It yields the protein CASRRASGRVDNEQFF.

This clonotype was seen a few times. One end of the junction is discordant with germline, which a read error may explain. The rearrangement uses TRBV20-1 and TRBJ2-3; 15 bases match TRBD2. From germline, CDR1 is DFQATT and CDR2 SNEGSKA (reference sequence). The CDR3 runs to 20 residues. The CDR3 reads CSASRPGLAGGPSSIDTQCF. The CDR3 DNA reads TGTAGTGCTAGTCGCCCCGGACTAGCGGGAGGGCCGAGTAGCATAGATACGCAGTGTTTT.

The V and J genes are TRBV20-1 and TRBJ2-2; 8 nucleotides agree with TRBD1. Germline assignment: CDR1 DFQATT and CDR2 SNEGSKA (reference sequence). The CDR3 totals 14 residues. V shed 5 bases, J shed 5 bases, and the junction held 7 bases outside the gene matches. The CDR3 loop reads CSAQQGARTGELFF. DNA of the CDR3: TGCAGTGCTCAGCAGGGGGCTCGGACCGGGGAGCTGTTTTTT.